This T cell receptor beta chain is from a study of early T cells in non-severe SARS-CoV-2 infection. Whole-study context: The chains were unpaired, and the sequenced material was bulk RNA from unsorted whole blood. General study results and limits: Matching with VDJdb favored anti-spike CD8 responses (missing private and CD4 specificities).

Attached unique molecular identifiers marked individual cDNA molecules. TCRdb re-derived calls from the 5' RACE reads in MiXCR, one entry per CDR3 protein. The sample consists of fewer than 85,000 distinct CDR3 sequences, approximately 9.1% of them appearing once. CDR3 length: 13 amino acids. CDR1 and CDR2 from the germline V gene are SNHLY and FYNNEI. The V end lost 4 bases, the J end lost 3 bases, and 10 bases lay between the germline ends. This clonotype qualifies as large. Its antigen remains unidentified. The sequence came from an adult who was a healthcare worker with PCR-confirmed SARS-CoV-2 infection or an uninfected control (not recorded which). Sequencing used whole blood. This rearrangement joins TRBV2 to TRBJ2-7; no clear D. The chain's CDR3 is CASSGRGLYEQYF. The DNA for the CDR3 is TGTGCCAGCAGTGGTAGAGGCCTCTACGAGCAGTACTTC.